Below, 19 T cell receptor beta chains from the same sample are listed, as sequenced in a study of blood T cell repertoires in COVID-19. Repertoires were generated with immunoSEQ multiplex PCR, while TCRdb's copy carries only in-frame clones and drops some. The sample has 55,000 or so clones; about 87% are singletons. The source material was peripheral blood. All receptors derive from a man aged 35 to 55 with COVID-19, enrolled during active disease.

The CDR3: CASSVDVGLTDTQYF. Written as DNA, the CDR3 is TGTGCCAGCAGCGTAGATGTGGGACTGACAGATACGCAGTATTTT. The chain has TRBV9 and TRBJ2-3; the D gene is possibly TRBD2 (6 bases). The length of the CDR3 is 15 residues. The germline V and J ends were trimmed by 0 bases and 3 bases, with 11 bases remaining between them. The germline V gene encodes CDR1 SGDLS and CDR2 YYNGEE. Filled out from reference TRBV9 and TRBJ2-3, the complete variable domain reads DSGVTQTPKHLITATGQRVTLRCSPRSGDLSVYWYQQSLDQGLQFLIQYYNGEERAKGNILERFSAQQFPDLHSELNLSSLELGDSALYFCASSVDVGLTDTQYFGPGTRLTVL.

The chain has TRBV3-1 (or the pseudogene TRBV3-2) and TRBJ1-3; D is unclear. V lost 2 bases and J lost 2, with 4 bases in between. CDR3 size: 13 residues. Germline V gene sequence: CDR1 LGHDT, CDR2 YNNKEL (reference sequence). The CDR3 nucleotides read TGTGCCAGCAGCCAACCGGCTGGAAACACCATATATTTT. Encoded protein: CASSQPAGNTIYF.

CDR3 sequence reads: CATSRDPGSEQYF. The CDR3, as DNA: TGTGCCACCAGCAGAGATCCTGGCAGCGAGCAGTACTTC. This chain links TRBV15 with TRBJ2-7; no clear D. V lost 0 bases to trimming and J lost 6 bases, with 9 bases between them. CDR3 length: 13 amino acids. CDR1 is LNHNV, CDR2 YYDKDF, per germline (reference sequence).

This chain joins TRBV21-1 and TRBJ1-1; the D segment call TRBD1 is taken from the table without a DNA check. TRBV21-1 represents a pseudogene. This CDR3 comprises 12 residues. CDR3 sequence: CASSSRVTEAFF. The CDR3 bases are TGTGCCAGCAGTTCCAGGGTAACTGAAGCTTTCTTT.

As concerns this clone: The junction departs from the called germline gene at one end, perhaps through a read error. The gene calls are TRBV28 and TRBJ1-2; the match to TRBD1 covers 10 bases. Per the germline V gene, CDR1 is MDHEN and CDR2 is SYDVKM. The CDR3 consists of 11 residues. The DNA of the CDR3 is TGTGCCAGCAGTTCAGGGACAGGGGACCTCTTC. It yields the protein CASSSGTGDLF.

The V gene is TRBV12-5, the J gene TRBJ2-6; the D is unclear. V was pared by 0 bases and J by 0 bases, with 12 bases between. The CDR3 extends over 18 amino acids. The germline gives CDR1 LGHNT, CDR2 FRNRAP. CDR3 DNA: TGTGCTAGTGGTTTGGTACTCACCCGAGGCTCTGGGGCCAACGTCCTGACTTTC. As protein: CASGLVLTRGSGANVLTF.

CDR3 nucleotides: TGTGCCAGCAGTCGGCCGGGGGTAATGAACACTGAAGCTTTCTTT. Translated: CASSRPGVMNTEAFF. The V gene is TRBV28, the J gene TRBJ1-1, with a possible D match to TRBD1 (5 bases). The V end was cut by 5 bases, the J end by 0 bases, with 13 bases between. CDR3 length: 15 residues. In germline, CDR1 is MDHEN, CDR2 SYDVKM.

Written as DNA, the CDR3 is TGTGCCAGCAGGTCCCTTACAGGGGTCTATGGCTACACCTTC. This encodes CASRSLTGVYGYTF. The chain links TRBV5-6 to TRBJ1-2; 7 bases match TRBD1. The CDR3 spans 14 residues. CDR1 and CDR2 (germline): SGHDT, YYEEEE. Trimming removed 5 bases from V and 4 bases from J; junction bases left unmatched: 8.

This chain links TRBV7-2 with TRBJ2-2; 13 nucleotides agree with TRBD2. V was pared by 0 bases and J by 1 base, with 5 bases of the junction left unmatched. CDR1 is SGHTA, CDR2 FQGNSA, per germline. CDR3 size: 19 residues. The CDR3 loop reads CASSLAQRTSGGNTGELFF. The CDR3 region has the DNA TGTGCCAGCAGCTTAGCGCAAAGGACTAGCGGGGGGAACACCGGGGAGCTGTTTTTT.

The V and J genes are TRBV27 and TRBJ2-2; 7 bases match TRBD2. V gave up 2 bases and J gave up 7 bases; unmatched junction bases: 10. The germline V gene encodes CDR1 MNHEY and CDR2 SMNVEV (reference sequence). This CDR3 region has 16 residues. The CDR3 nucleotides are TGTGCCAGCAGTTTAGGGGTAGCGGGTCAATACGGGGAGCTGTTTTTT. Translating it yields CASSLGVAGQYGELFF.

The chain carries TRBV13 and TRBJ2-1, with TRBD2 matching over 14 bases. After removal of 5 bases from V and 7 bases from J, the junction contained 4 bases not matched to a gene. Germline V gene lookup returns CDR1 PRHDT and CDR2 FYEKMQ (reference sequence). The CDR3 length is 15 residues. In DNA, the CDR3 is TGTGCCAGCAGCCCGAGACTAGCGGGGGGGAATGAGCAGTTCTTC. Protein product: CASSPRLAGGNEQFF.

The chain joins TRBV28 to TRBJ2-5, with D hard to call. Germline assignment: CDR1 MDHEN and CDR2 SYDVKM. The CDR3 has 14 amino acids. V was trimmed by 6 bases and J by 3 bases, leaving 14 bases between them. The CDR3 DNA follows: TGTGCCAGCAGCCCCCGAGCTCGGGAAGAGACCCAGTACTTC. It encodes CASSPRAREETQYF.

This chain connects TRBV7-2 to TRBJ1-2; 9 positions agree with TRBD1. The CDR3 runs to 15 residues. Germline CDR1 and CDR2: SGHTA and FQGNSA. Trimming removed 4 bases from V and 7 bases from J; junction bases left unmatched: 10. The CDR3 DNA reads as TGTGCCAGCAGCTCATCCGGGACAGGGCGTTTTGGCTACACCTTC. Translating gives CASSSSGTGRFGYTF.

This chain links TRBV9 with TRBJ1-3, with D hard to call. V was shortened by 1 base and J by 4 bases, with 9 bases between the two germline ends. CDR3 length: 14 amino acids. Germline CDR1 reads SGDLS; CDR2 reads YYNGEE. The CDR3 DNA follows: TGTGCCAGCAGCGTAACTTCACTGGGAAACACCATATATTTT. Translated, it gives CASSVTSLGNTIYF. Full variable domain (missing parts from reference TRBV9 and TRBJ1-3): DSGVTQTPKHLITATGQRVTLRCSPRSGDLSVYWYQQSLDQGLQFLIQYYNGEERAKGNILERFSAQQFPDLHSELNLSSLELGDSALYFCASSVTSLGNTIYFGEGSWLTVV.

Only one count was recorded for this clone. The chain has TRBV9 and TRBJ2-3; 7 bases line up with TRBD2. Germline V gives CDR1 SGDLS, CDR2 YYNGEE. This CDR3 region has 15 residues. J gave up 1 base and V 0 bases, and 2 bases lay outside the gene matches. CDR3 residues: CASSVGGRGTDTQYF. CDR3 DNA sequence: TGTGCCAGCAGCGTAGGAGGGAGGGGCACAGATACGCAGTATTTT. The entire variable domain, with the rest obtained from reference TRBV9 and TRBJ2-3, is as follows: DSGVTQTPKHLITATGQRVTLRCSPRSGDLSVYWYQQSLDQGLQFLIQYYNGEERAKGNILERFSAQQFPDLHSELNLSSLELGDSALYFCASSVGGRGTDTQYFGPGTRLTVL.

The chain uses TRBV7-3 and TRBJ2-3; tentatively, D is TRBD2 (7 bases). CDR3 length equals 17 residues. Germline assignment: CDR1 SGHTA and CDR2 FQGTGA. Trimming left V 5 bases short and J 1 base short, with 19 bases between. The CDR3, as DNA: TGTGCCAGCAGCCCACCGTTGGGGGGGGGCGGCACAGATACGCAGTATTTT. It yields the protein CASSPPLGGGGTDTQYF.

The chain joins TRBV6-6 to TRBJ1-1; TRBD1 is a possible D gene (5 bases). CDR1 MNHNY and CDR2 SVGAGI come from the germline V gene (reference sequence). The V gene lost 8 bases and the J gene lost 2 bases, with 18 bases spanning the gap. The CDR3 is 15 amino acids. The CDR3 bases are TGTGCCAGCGGGGCCCCACTACAGCCAAACACTGAAGCTTTCTTT. Its protein product is CASGAPLQPNTEAFF.

The chain has TRBV2 and TRBJ1-6; no firm D call. Germline CDR1 and CDR2: SNHLY and FYNNEI. Trimming took off 10 bases at V and 0 bases at J, with 13 bases between the two ends. The CDR3 is 15 amino acids. In nucleotides, the CDR3 is TGTGCCACCTCGCTGGACTTCTCCTATAATTCACCCCTCCACTTT. It specifies CATSLDFSYNSPLHF.

This chain joins TRBV4-1 and TRBJ2-7; perhaps TRBD2 as D (5 bases). The CDR3 sequence is 19 residues long. Germline CDR1 is MGHRA and CDR2 is YSYEKL. The V end lost 0 bases, the J end lost 0 bases, and 21 bases lay between the germline ends. The CDR3 loop reads CASSQDPLAYPPLSYEQYF. The CDR3 nucleotides read TGCGCCAGCAGCCAAGATCCTCTAGCCTATCCCCCACTCTCCTACGAGCAGTACTTC.